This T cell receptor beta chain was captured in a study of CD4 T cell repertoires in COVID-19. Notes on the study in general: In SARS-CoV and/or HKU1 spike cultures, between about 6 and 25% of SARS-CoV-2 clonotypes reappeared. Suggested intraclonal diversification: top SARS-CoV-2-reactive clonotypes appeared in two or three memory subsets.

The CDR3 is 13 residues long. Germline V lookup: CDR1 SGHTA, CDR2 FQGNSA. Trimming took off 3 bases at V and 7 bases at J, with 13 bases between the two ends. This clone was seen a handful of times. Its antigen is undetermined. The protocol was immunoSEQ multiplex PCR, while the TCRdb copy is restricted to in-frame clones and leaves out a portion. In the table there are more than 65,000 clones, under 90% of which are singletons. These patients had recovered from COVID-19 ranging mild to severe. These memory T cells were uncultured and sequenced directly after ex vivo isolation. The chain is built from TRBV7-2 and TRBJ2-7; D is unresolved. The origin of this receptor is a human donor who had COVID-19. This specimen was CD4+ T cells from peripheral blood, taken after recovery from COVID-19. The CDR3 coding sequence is TGTGCCAGCAGCTTCGAGCATTCGAGGGAGCAGTACTTC. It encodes CASSFEHSREQYF. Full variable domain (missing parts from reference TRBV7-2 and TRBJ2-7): GAGVSQSPSNKVTEKGKDVELRCDPISGHTALYWYRQSLGQGLEFLIYFQGNSAPDKSGLPSDRFSAERTGGSVSTLTIQRTQQEDSAVYLCASSFEHSREQYFGPGTRLTVT.